What follows describes a single T cell receptor (beta chain). No antigen is known for it. There are no base qualities to consult, and no much larger clone falls within one base. The data were obtained in a study of blood T cell repertoires in COVID-19 (dated by TCRdb to the early 2020s). At the level of the whole study: Collaborator samples came from the United States, Italy and Spain and covered acute and convalescent phases of COVID-19. Where available, HLA class I and class II types were obtained from metadata supplied by the sample provider rather than from assay-based typing. The sample metadata nearly always contained a de-identified subject ID, COVID-19 status, age in years and sex. A freely available public database, intended as a resource for researchers studying the immune response to SARS-CoV-2, is where the repertoires were released. The dataset comprised deeply sampled blood TCRbeta repertoires from subjects exposed to, actively infected with, or recovered from COVID-19. Samples came from the ongoing ImmuneRACE study (first 160 participants) plus 1,254 subjects from 6 global collaborators. The prospective study material was composed of cDNA or gDNA derived from T cells, B-cell-depleted T cells, or PBMCs. Summary of the overall study and its limitations: How much clinical and demographic metadata was included differed by source and by participant, and the metadata was provided uncurated.

A second Seattle source provided samples from volunteer blood donors who had recovered from COVID-19. Whole blood was collected in K2EDTA tubes by collaborating institutions according to the institutions' own protocols. For TCRbeta analysis, collaborators shipped samples as frozen whole blood, isolated PBMCs, or DNA extracted from either of those sample types. TCRbeta CDR3 regions were amplified from genomic DNA using the immunoSEQ Assay, a bias-controlled multiplex PCR. Processing in the source paper ran as follows. Nucleated cell counts per sample were estimated from amplification of reference gene primers within the assay. To quantify the absolute abundance of each unique TCRbeta CDR3 rearrangement, sequence reads were collapsed and filtered. For each sample, productive Simpson clonality was calculated as the square root of Simpson's diversity index across productive rearrangements. The table comes from immuneACCESS by way of TCRdb, which keeps in-frame sequences with V and J called. Part of the clones is missing from these tables; in studies checked, under half for an unresolved V gene and the rest for unknown reasons. V and J calls and clone size come straight from that table; D and trimming were deduced from the DNA. The sample has about 300,000 clones on record, over 70% of them singletons. Together, the top ten hold approximately 1.5% of the sample.

Relative to germline, V is 6 bases shorter and J is 6 bases shorter, with 18 bases between their ends. From the cysteine up to the phenylalanine, the CDR3 has a length of 15 residues. Just CDR3 DNA is preserved here, 45 bases in frame from base 1. For CDR1 and CDR2, the germline V gene lists SNHLY and FYNNEI. Recombination joined TRBV2 with TRBJ2-1; TRBD2 is perhaps the D gene, given 6 matching bases. This receptor was identified in a woman aged 40 to 50 who had recovered from COVID-19. The sample consisted of peripheral blood. The CDR3 reads as follows: CASRATESGSNEQFF. The DNA is TGTGCCAGCAGAGCGACCGAAAGCGGGTCCAATGAGCAGTTCTTC.